This T cell receptor beta chain was identified in a study of cytomegalovirus exposure and HLA in healthy donors. Whole-study context: Approximately 170 million T cells yielded approximately 110 million unique TCR beta sequences in earlier analysis.

Primers: 60 Vbeta forward and 13 Jbeta reverse. Authors' methods: Around 80 million unique TCR beta chains, roughly 11 million of them shared, were counted by a later analysis. Assay: immunoSEQ multiplex PCR; the TCRdb copy retains only in-frame clones and omits some. The V and J calls and clone size were taken over from that table, and D and trimming were inferred from the DNA. Of roughly 86,000 clones listed, almost 80% are singletons. V dropped 8 bases and J dropped 7 bases, with 18 bases sitting between them. Germline V gene lookup returns CDR1 MNHNY and CDR2 SVGAGI (reference sequence). This CDR3 spans 13 amino acids.

The J gene is TRBJ2-7, the V gene TRBV6-6; D might be TRBD1 (6 bases). Material for sequencing was PBMCs. This clonotype originated in a female donor in good health and CMV-seronegative. DNA for the CDR3: TGTGCCAGCCGCCTAACAGGGTCGGGGGAGCAGTACTTC. Translation: CASRLTGSGEQYF.